The clone carrying this TCR beta chain was seen more than once but under ten times. Its target is unknown. The length of the CDR3 is 13 residues. From germline, CDR1 is MNHNY and CDR2 SVGAGI (reference sequence). This record comes from a study of post-analysis software for immune sequencing data. Whole-study findings and limits: In patients, about 5 TRBV segments were more frequent than in controls, with TRBV5-6, TRBV5-1 and TRBV20-1 among them.

The library was made from cDNA and included unique molecular identifiers. A single record per CDR3 protein comes from TCRdb applying MiXCR to the PCR reads. The sample contains about 460,000 distinct CDR3 sequences, approximately 45% of which appear only once. The receptor's source is a girl between 5 and 17 years old with multiple sclerosis. J is TRBJ2-5 and V is TRBV6-6, with 9 bases aligning to TRBD2. The J call may be wrong; the DNA end is better matched by TRBJ2-7. Sample: blood. As DNA, the CDR3 is TGTGCCAGCATCGCTAGCGGGAATTACGAGCAGTACTTC. Its protein product is CASIASGNYEQYF.